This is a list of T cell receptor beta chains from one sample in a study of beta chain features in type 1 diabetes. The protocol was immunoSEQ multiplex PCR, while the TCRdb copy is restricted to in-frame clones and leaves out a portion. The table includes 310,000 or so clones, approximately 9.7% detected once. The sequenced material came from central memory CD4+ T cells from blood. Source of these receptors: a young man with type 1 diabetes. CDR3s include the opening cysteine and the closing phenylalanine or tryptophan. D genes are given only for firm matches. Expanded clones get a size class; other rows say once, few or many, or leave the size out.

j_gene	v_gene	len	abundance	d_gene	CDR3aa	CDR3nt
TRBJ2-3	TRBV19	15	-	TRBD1	CASSMRDRGWNTQYF	TGTGCCAGTAGTATGCGGGACAGGGGGTGGAATACGCAGTATTTT
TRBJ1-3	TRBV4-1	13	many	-	CASSQEKGYTIYF	TGCGCCAGCAGCCAAGAGAAGGGATACACCATATATTTT
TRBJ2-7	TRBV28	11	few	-	CASTTSYEQYF	TGTGCCAGCACCACCTCCTACGAGCAGTACTTC
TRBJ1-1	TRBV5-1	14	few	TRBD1	CASRSQGADTEAFF	TGCGCCAGCAGATCCCAGGGGGCGGACACTGAAGCTTTCTTT
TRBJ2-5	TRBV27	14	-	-	CASSFSRVAETQYF	TGTGCCAGCAGTTTTTCCAGGGTGGCGGAGACCCAGTACTTC
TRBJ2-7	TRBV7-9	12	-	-	CASSLGSYEQYF	TGTGCCAGCAGCTTAGGGTCCTACGAGCAGTACTTC
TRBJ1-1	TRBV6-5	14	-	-	CASWGRGTYTEAFF	TGTGCCAGCTGGGGCAGAGGTACTTATACTGAAGCTTTCTTT
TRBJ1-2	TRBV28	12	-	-	CASSFYRKGYTF	TGTGCCAGCAGTTTCTACAGGAAGGGCTACACCTTC
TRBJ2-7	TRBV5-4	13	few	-	CAGARDTQYEQYF	TGTGCCGGGGCCCGGGACACCCAGTACGAGCAGTACTTC
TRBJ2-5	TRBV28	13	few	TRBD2	CASSPSGEETQYF	TGTGCCAGCAGCCCTAGCGGAGAAGAGACCCAGTACTTC
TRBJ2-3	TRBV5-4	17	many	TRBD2	CASSLRLAGDGADTQYF	TGTGCCAGCAGCTTGAGACTAGCGGGGGATGGCGCAGATACGCAGTATTTT
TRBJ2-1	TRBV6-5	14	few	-	CASLRHGGSNEQFF	TGTGCCAGCCTTAGACACGGGGGATCTAATGAGCAGTTCTTC
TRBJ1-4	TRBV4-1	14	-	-	CASSQGHGVEKLFF	TGCGCCAGCAGCCAAGGACACGGCGTTGAAAAACTGTTTTTT
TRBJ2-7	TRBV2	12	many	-	CASALGHPTWYF	TGTGCCAGTGCCCTGGGACACCCTACGTGGTACTTC
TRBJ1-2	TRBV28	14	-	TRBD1	CASSSGQGYYGYTF	TGTGCCAGCAGTTCCGGACAGGGGTACTATGGCTACACCTTC
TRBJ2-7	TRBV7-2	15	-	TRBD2	CASTVTSATSYEQYF	TGTGCCAGCACTGTAACTAGCGCTACATCCTACGAGCAGTACTTC
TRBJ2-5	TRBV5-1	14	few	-	CASSLDGGGQTQYF	TGCGCCAGCAGCTTGGACGGGGGTGGTCAGACCCAGTACTTC
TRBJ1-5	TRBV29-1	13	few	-	CSVAGEGHQPQHF	TGCAGCGTTGCAGGGGAAGGGCATCAGCCCCAGCATTTT
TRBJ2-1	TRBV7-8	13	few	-	CASSLGLRNEQFF	TGTGCCAGCAGCTTAGGTTTGAGGAATGAGCAGTTCTTC
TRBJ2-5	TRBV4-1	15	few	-	CASSQDLYRGETQYF	TGCGCCAGCAGCCAAGATCTATATAGAGGAGAGACCCAGTACTTC
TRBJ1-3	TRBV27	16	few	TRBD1	CASSLGQGAVGNTIYF	TGTGCCAGCAGTTTGGGGCAGGGGGCGGTTGGAAACACCATATATTTT
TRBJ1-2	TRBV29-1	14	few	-	CSVEDSHGGYGYTF	TGCAGCGTTGAAGATTCCCATGGGGGCTATGGCTACACCTTC
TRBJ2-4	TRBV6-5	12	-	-	CASSPGLGIQYF	TGTGCCAGCAGTCCCGGTTTGGGCATTCAGTACTTC
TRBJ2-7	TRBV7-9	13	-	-	CASSLGAGDEQYF	TGTGCCAGCAGCTTAGGGGCCGGGGACGAGCAGTACTTC
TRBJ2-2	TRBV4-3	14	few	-	CASSQYRDTGELFF	TGCGCCAGCAGTCAATATAGGGACACCGGGGAGCTGTTTTTT
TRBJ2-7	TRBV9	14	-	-	CASSRAYRDEEQYF	TGTGCCAGCAGCCGAGCGTACAGGGACGAGGAGCAGTACTTC
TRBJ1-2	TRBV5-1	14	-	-	CASSLGTVNYGYTF	TGCGCCAGCAGCTTGGGGACAGTAAACTATGGCTACACCTTC
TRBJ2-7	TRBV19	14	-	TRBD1	CASSIGTGRSEQYF	TGTGCCAGTAGTATTGGGACAGGGCGGTCCGAGCAGTACTTC
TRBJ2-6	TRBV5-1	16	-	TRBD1	CASSLTGERGANVLTF	TGCGCCAGCAGCCTAACAGGGGAACGTGGGGCCAACGTCCTGACTTTC
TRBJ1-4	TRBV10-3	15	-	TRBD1	CAISESRGRGEKLFF	TGTGCCATCAGTGAGTCCAGGGGGCGTGGTGAAAAACTGTTTTTT
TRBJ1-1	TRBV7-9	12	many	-	CASSLIADEAFF	TGTGCCAGCAGCTTAATCGCAGATGAAGCTTTCTTT
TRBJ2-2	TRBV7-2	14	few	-	CASTIQWNTGELFF	TGTGCCAGCACCATACAGTGGAACACCGGGGAGCTGTTTTTT
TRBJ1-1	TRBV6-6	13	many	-	CASSYGMNTEAFF	TGTGCCAGCAGTTATGGGATGAACACTGAAGCTTTCTTT
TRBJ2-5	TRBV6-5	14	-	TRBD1	CASRLGQGRETQYF	TGTGCCAGCAGACTCGGACAGGGGAGAGAGACCCAGTACTTC
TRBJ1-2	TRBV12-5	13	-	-	CASALRIPYGYTF	TGTGCTAGTGCCCTCAGAATTCCCTATGGCTACACCTTC
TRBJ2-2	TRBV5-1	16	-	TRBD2	CASSLRAGGETGELFF	TGCGCCAGCAGCTTGAGAGCGGGGGGCGAGACCGGGGAGCTGTTTTTT
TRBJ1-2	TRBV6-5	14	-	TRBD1	CASSSSTGGYGYTF	TGTGCCAGCAGTTCATCTACAGGGGGGTATGGCTACACCTTC
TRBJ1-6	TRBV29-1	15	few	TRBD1	CSVALGTGVESPLHF	TGCAGCGTTGCCCTAGGGACAGGGGTAGAATCACCCCTCCACTTT
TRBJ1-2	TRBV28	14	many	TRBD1	CASSPTGGHYGYTF	TGTGCCAGCAGTCCTACAGGGGGTCACTATGGCTACACCTTC
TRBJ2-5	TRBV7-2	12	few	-	CASSFYQETQYF	TGTGCCAGCAGCTTCTATCAAGAGACCCAGTACTTC
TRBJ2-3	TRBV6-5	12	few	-	CASSSTTDTQYF	TGTGCCAGCAGTTCCACCACAGATACGCAGTATTTT
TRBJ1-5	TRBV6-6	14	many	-	CASSLVGSNQPQHF	TGTGCCAGCAGTTTAGTGGGGAGCAATCAGCCCCAGCATTTT
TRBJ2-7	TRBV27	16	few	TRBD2	CASRMLLGGSTYEQYF	TGTGCCAGCAGGATGCTTCTGGGGGGGTCAACCTACGAGCAGTACTTC
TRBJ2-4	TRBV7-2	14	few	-	CASSLRGTKNIQYF	TGTGCCAGCAGCTTAAGAGGTACCAAAAACATTCAGTACTTC
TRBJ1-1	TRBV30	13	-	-	CAWRGGAYTEAFF	TGTGCCTGGAGGGGTGGGGCGTACACTGAAGCTTTCTTT
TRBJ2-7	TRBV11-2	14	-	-	CASSSKTGPYEQYF	TGTGCCAGCAGCTCAAAGACAGGCCCCTACGAGCAGTACTTC
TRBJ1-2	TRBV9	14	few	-	CASSAGLEGYGYTF	TGTGCCAGCAGCGCGGGATTGGAAGGCTATGGCTACACCTTC
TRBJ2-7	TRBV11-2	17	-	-	CASSLGQTILSSYEQYF	TGTGCCAGCAGCTTAGGACAGACCATACTAAGCTCCTACGAGCAGTACTTC
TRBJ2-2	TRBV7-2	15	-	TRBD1	CASSSGQGATGELFF	TGTGCCAGCAGCTCGGGACAGGGCGCCACCGGGGAGCTGTTTTTT
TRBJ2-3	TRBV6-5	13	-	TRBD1	CASAGTDTDTQYF	TGTGCCAGCGCCGGGACAGACACAGATACGCAGTATTTT
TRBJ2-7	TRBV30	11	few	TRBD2	CAWSRGGEQYF	TGTGCCTGGAGTCGGGGGGGCGAGCAGTACTTC
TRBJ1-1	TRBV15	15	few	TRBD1	CATSRSSGGTGEAFF	TGTGCCACCAGCAGATCCTCCGGTGGGACAGGGGAAGCTTTCTTT
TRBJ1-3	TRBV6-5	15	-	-	CASSYSVSSGNTIYF	TGTGCCAGCAGTTACTCCGTCAGCTCTGGAAACACCATATATTTT
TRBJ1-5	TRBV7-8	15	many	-	CASSLSPGDNQPQHF	TGTGCCAGCAGCTTATCTCCCGGAGACAATCAGCCCCAGCATTTT
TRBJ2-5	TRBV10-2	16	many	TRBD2	CASTGTSGNLGETQYF	TGCGCCAGCACTGGGACTAGCGGGAATCTGGGGGAGACCCAGTACTTC